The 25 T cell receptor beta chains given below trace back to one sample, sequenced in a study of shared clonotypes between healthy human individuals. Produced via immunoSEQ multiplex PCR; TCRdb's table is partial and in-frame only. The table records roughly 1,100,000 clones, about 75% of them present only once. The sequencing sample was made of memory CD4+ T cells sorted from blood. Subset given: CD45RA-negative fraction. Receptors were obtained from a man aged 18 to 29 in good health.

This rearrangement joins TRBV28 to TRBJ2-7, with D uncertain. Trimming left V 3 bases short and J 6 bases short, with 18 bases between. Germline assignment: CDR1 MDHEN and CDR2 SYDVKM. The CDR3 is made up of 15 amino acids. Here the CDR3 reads CASSLPITGPTEQYF. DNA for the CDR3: TGTGCCAGCAGTTTGCCGATAACTGGTCCTACCGAGCAGTACTTC.

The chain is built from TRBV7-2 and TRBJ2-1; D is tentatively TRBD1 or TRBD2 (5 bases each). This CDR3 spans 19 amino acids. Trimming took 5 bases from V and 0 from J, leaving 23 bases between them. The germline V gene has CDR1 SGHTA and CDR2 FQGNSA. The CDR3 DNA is TGTGCCAGCAGCGAATTGTCCGGGACCTGGATGAGCTCCTACAATGAGCAGTTCTTC. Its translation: CASSELSGTWMSSYNEQFF.

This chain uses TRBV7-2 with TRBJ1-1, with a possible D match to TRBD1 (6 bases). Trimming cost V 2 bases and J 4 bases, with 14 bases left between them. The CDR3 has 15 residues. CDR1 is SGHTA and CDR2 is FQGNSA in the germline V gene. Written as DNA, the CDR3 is TGTGCCAGCAGCTTATCGGGGGCGCTGGGCACTGAAGCTTTCTTT. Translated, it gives CASSLSGALGTEAFF.

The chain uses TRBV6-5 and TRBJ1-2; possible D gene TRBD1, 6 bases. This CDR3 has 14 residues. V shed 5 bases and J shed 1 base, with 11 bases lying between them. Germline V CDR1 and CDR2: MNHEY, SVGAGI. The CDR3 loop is CASSTGTNNYGYTF. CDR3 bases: TGTGCCAGCAGTACCGGGACAAATAACTATGGCTACACCTTC.

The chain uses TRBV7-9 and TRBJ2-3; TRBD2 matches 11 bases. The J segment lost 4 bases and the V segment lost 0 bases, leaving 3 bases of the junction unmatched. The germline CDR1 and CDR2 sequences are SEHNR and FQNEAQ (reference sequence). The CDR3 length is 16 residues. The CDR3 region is CASSLAPGLAADTQYF. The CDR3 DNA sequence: TGTGCCAGCAGCTTAGCCCCGGGACTAGCGGCAGATACGCAGTATTTT.

The CDR3 nucleotides are TGTGCCAGCAGCTTGGGGCGACTAGCGGGAGTCCACGAGCAGTACTTC. This encodes CASSLGRLAGVHEQYF. The chain uses TRBV7-2 and TRBJ2-7, with TRBD2 matching over 12 bases. Germline V CDR1 and CDR2: SGHTA, FQGNSA. V was clipped by 3 bases and J by 5 bases; unmatched bases: 8. This CDR3 region has 16 residues.

The CDR3 DNA reads as TGTGCCAGCAGCTTGGGGGGGACTAGCGGGAGGATCGGGGAGCTGTTTTTT. Translated: CASSLGGTSGRIGELFF. This rearrangement joins TRBV5-4 to TRBJ2-2; 15 bases align to TRBD2. CDR3 length: 17 residues. J lost 7 bases, V lost 0 bases, and 4 bases had no gene match. Germline CDR1 and CDR2: SGHNT and YYREEE (reference sequence).

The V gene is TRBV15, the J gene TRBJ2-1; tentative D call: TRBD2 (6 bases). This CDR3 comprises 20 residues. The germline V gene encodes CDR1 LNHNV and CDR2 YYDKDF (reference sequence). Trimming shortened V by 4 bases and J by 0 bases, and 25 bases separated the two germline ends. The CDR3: CATSKQDYGFWSPSYNEQFF. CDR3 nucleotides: TGTGCCACCAGCAAACAGGACTATGGATTCTGGAGCCCCTCCTACAATGAGCAGTTCTTC.

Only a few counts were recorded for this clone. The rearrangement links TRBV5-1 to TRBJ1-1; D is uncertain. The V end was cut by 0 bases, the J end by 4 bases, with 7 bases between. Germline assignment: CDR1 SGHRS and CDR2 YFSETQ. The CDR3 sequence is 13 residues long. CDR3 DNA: TGCGCCAGCAGCTTGGAAGGGCCCACTGAAGCTTTCTTT. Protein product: CASSLEGPTEAFF.

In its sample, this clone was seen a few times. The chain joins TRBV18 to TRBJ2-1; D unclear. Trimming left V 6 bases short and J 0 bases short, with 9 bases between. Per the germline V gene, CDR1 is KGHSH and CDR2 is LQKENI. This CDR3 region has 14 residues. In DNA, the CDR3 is TGTGCCAGCTCGTCACAGCGCTCCTACAATGAGCAGTTCTTC. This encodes CASSSQRSYNEQFF.

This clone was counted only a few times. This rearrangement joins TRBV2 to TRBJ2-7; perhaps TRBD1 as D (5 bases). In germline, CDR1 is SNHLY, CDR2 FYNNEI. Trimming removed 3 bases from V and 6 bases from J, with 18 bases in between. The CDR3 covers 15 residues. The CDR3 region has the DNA TGTGCCAGCAGTGACAGGGCCCCCCTTTGGGGCGAGCAGTACTTC. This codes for CASSDRAPLWGEQYF.

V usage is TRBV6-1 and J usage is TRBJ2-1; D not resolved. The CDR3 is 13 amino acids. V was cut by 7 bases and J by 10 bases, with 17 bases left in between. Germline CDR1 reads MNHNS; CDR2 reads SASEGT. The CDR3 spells CASIGMTAREQFF. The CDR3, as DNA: TGTGCCAGCATTGGGATGACTGCTCGGGAGCAGTTCTTC.

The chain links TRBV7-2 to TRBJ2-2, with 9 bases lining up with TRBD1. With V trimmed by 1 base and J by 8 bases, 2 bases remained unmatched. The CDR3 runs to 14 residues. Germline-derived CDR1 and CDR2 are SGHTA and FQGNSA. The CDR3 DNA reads TGTGCCAGCAGCTTAGACAGGGGGCAAGGGGAGCTGTTTTTT. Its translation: CASSLDRGQGELFF.

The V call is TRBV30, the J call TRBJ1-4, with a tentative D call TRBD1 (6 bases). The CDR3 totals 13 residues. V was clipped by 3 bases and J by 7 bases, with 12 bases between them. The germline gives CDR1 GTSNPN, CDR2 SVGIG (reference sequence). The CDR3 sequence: CAWRWGQGEKLFF. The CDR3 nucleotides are TGTGCCTGGAGGTGGGGGCAGGGTGAAAAACTGTTTTTT.

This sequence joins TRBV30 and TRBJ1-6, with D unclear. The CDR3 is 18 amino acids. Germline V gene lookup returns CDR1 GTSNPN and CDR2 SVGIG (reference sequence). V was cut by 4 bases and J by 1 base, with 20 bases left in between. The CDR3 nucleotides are TGTGCCTGGACGGGAGGCGGAACTGTTGGTTCCTATAATTCACCCCTCCACTTT. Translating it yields CAWTGGGTVGSYNSPLHF.

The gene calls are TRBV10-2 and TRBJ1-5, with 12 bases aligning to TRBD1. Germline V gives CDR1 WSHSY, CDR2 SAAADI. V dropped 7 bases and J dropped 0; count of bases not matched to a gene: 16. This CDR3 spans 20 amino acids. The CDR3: CASIMTTGTGGAHSNQPQHF. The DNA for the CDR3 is TGCGCCAGCATCATGACGACCGGGACAGGGGGCGCCCATAGCAATCAGCCCCAGCATTTT.

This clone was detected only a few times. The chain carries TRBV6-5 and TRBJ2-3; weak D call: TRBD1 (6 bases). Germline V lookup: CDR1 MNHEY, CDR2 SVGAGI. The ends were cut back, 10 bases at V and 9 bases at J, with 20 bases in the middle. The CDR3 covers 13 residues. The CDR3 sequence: CATSGDLGRTQYF. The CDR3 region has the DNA TGTGCCACCTCAGGGGACCTCGGCAGAACGCAGTATTTT.

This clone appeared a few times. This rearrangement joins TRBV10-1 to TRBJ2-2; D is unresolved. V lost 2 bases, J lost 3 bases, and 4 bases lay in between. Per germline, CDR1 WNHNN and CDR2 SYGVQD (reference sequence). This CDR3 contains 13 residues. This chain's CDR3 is CASSERHTGELFF. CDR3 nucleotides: TGCGCCAGCAGTGAGAGGCACACCGGGGAGCTGTTTTTT.

CDR3: CASSAQVAGTDTQYF. CDR3 nucleotide sequence: TGTGCCAGCAGTGCACAGGTGGCGGGCACAGATACGCAGTATTTT. The chain combines TRBV28 with TRBJ2-3; D possibly corresponds to TRBD1 (5 bases). The ends were cut back, 5 bases at V and 1 base at J, with 13 bases in the middle. The V gene's germline CDR1 is MDHEN and CDR2 SYDVKM. This CDR3 spans 15 amino acids.

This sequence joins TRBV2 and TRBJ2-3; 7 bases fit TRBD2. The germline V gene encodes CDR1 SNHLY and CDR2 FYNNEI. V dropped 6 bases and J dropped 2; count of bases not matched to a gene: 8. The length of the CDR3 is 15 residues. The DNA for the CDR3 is TGTGCCAGCAGCCAGGTCGGGGGGAACACAGATACGCAGTATTTT. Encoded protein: CASSQVGGNTDTQYF.

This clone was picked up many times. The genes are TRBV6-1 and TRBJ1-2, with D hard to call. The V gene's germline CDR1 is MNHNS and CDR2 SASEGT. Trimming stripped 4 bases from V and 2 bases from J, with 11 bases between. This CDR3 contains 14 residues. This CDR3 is CASSVGGVNYGYTF. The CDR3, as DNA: TGTGCCAGCAGTGTTGGCGGGGTGAACTATGGCTACACCTTC.

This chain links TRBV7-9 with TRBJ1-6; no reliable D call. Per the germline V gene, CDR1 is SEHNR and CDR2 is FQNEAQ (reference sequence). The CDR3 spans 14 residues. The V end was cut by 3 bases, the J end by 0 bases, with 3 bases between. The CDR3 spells CASSLGSYNSPLHF. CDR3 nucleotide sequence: TGTGCCAGCAGCTTGGGCTCCTATAATTCACCCCTCCACTTT.

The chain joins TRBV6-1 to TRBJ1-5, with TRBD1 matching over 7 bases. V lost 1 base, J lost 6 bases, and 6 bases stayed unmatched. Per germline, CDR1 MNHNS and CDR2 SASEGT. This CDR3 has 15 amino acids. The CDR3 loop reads CASSEGDRVAQPQHF. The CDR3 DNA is TGTGCCAGCAGTGAAGGTGACAGGGTTGCTCAGCCCCAGCATTTT.

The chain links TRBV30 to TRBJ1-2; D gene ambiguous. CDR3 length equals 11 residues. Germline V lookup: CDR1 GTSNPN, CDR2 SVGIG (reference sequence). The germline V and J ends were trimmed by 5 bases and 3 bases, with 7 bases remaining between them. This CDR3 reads CAWGLDYGYTF. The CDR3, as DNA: TGTGCCTGGGGACTGGACTATGGCTACACCTTC.

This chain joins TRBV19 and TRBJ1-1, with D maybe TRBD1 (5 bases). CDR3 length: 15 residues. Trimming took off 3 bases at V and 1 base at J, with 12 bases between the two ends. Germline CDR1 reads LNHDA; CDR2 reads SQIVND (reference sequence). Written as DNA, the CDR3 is TGTGCCAGTAGTATTATGGGGACGGGGAACACTGAAGCTTTCTTT. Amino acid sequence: CASSIMGTGNTEAFF.